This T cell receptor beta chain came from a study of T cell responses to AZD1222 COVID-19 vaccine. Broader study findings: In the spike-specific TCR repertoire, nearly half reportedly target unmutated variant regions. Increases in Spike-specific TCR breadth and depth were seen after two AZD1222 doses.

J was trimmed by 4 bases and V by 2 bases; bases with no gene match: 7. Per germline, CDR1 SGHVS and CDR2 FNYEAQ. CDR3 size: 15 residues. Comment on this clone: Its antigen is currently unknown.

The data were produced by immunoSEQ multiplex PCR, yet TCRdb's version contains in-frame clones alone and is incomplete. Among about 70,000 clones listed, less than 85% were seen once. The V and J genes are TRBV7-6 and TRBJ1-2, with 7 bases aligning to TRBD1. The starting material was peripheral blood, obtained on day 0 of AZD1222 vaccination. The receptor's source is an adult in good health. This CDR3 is CASSLSRGRGYGYTF. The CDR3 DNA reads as TGTGCCAGCAGCTTAAGTAGGGGGCGAGGCTATGGCTACACCTTC.